One sample yielded the 20 T cell receptor beta chains listed below, sequenced in a study of shared clonotypes between healthy human individuals. Clones were read by immunoSEQ multiplex PCR, and TCRdb kept only the in-frame ones, dropping some. The sample holds about 1.5 million clones; roughly 98% are singletons and the top ten take 0.4% to 0.55%. Sequenced sample: naive CD4+ T cells sorted from blood. Subset reported: CD45RA+ positively selected. These receptors originate from a young man in good health.

The chain carries TRBV5-4 and TRBJ2-1, with D maybe TRBD2 (7 bases). Germline-derived CDR1 and CDR2 are SGHNT and YYREEE (reference sequence). The CDR3 contains 17 residues. V lost 3 bases to trimming and J lost 0 bases, with 16 bases between them. CDR3 DNA sequence: TGTGCCAGCAGCTGGGGGGGGGCGTCCAGCTCCTACAATGAGCAGTTCTTC. Its protein is CASSWGGASSSYNEQFF.

The V gene is TRBV28, the J gene TRBJ1-5, with TRBD1 matching over 10 bases. Germline lookup yields CDR1 MDHEN and CDR2 SYDVKM. The CDR3 runs to 16 residues. Trimming took 3 bases from V and 2 from J; bases not matched to a gene: 4. Here the CDR3 DNA reads TGTGCCAGCAGTTTCCCCGGACAGGGGGGCAATCAGCCCCAGCATTTT. Amino acid sequence: CASSFPGQGGNQPQHF.

The chain combines TRBV6-1 with TRBJ2-7; unclear D gene. The CDR3 has 12 amino acids. Germline CDR1 reads MNHNS; CDR2 reads SASEGT. Trimming removed 1 base at V and 3 bases at J, with 4 bases between. The CDR3 DNA reads TGTGCCAGCAGTGAAGGCATCTACGAGCAGTACTTC. Translated, it gives CASSEGIYEQYF.

As regards this clone: Other DNA sequences within the sample encode an identical CDR3. The chain links TRBV7-6 to TRBJ2-5; 10 nucleotides align to TRBD2. The germline V gene has CDR1 SGHVS and CDR2 FNYEAQ. V lost 1 base and J lost 2; bases outside the gene matches: 4. The CDR3 spans 16 residues. The CDR3 region is CASSLGLAGGQETQYF. The CDR3 DNA sequence: TGTGCCAGCAGCTTAGGATTAGCGGGAGGACAAGAGACCCAGTACTTC.

This clone was detected once. The V call is TRBV6-1, the J call TRBJ2-5; 10 bases line up with TRBD2. This CDR3 contains 14 residues. V lost 10 bases and J lost 4; bases outside the gene matches: 9. CDR1 is MNHNS and CDR2 is SASEGT in the germline V gene. DNA for the CDR3: TGTGCCACCTTAGCGGGAGGAACCGCAGAGACCCAGTACTTC. Residues: CATLAGGTAETQYF.

This clone was seen a few times. The chain links TRBV5-5 to TRBJ1-2, with 8 positions matching TRBD1. The CDR3 length is 13 residues. J lost 8 bases, V lost 4 bases, and 7 bases had no gene match. CDR1 and CDR2 from the germline V gene are SGHKS and YYEKEE (reference sequence). The CDR3 is CASSTWTGSGYTF. CDR3 bases: TGTGCCAGCAGCACGTGGACAGGGAGCGGCTACACCTTC.

The gene calls are TRBV30 and TRBJ2-1; 8 nucleotides align to TRBD2. The CDR3 is 11 residues long. CDR1 GTSNPN and CDR2 SVGIG come from the germline V gene (reference sequence). V trimming: 1 base; J trimming: 12 bases; junction bases outside the gene matches: 2. The CDR3 coding sequence is TGTGCCTGGAGTGGGGCGGGAGGGCAGTTCTTC. This translates into CAWSGAGGQFF.

The chain joins TRBV4-3 to TRBJ2-2; 9 nucleotides align to TRBD1. The germline V gene encodes CDR1 LGHNA and CDR2 YSLEER. The CDR3 loop spans 15 amino acids. The V gene end was trimmed by 3 bases and the J gene end by 3 bases; junction bases not matched to a gene: 2. The CDR3 region has the DNA TGCGCCAGCAGCCAGGGACAGGGCGACACCGGGGAGCTGTTTTTT. This encodes CASSQGQGDTGELFF.

This rearrangement joins TRBV4-1 to TRBJ2-6; 8 bases line up with TRBD1. Trimming took 0 bases from V and 1 from J; bases not matched to a gene: 5. The CDR3 covers 18 residues. Germline lookup yields CDR1 MGHRA and CDR2 YSYEKL. The CDR3: CASSQDGQGASGANVLTF. In DNA form, the CDR3 reads TGCGCCAGCAGCCAAGACGGCCAGGGGGCGTCTGGGGCCAACGTCCTGACTTTC.

This rearrangement joins TRBV5-4 to TRBJ1-2; D is unresolved. V lost 10 bases and J lost 0, with 13 bases in between. The CDR3 is 13 residues long. Germline values: CDR1 SGHNT, CDR2 YYREEE (reference sequence). The CDR3 spells CASREEANYGYTF. The CDR3, as DNA: TGTGCCTCCCGGGAGGAGGCTAACTATGGCTACACCTTC.

The rearrangement links TRBV30 to TRBJ2-7; 7 bases fit TRBD1. The CDR3 is made up of 13 amino acids. J was trimmed by 0 bases and V by 7 bases; bases with no gene match: 6. In germline, CDR1 is GTSNPN, CDR2 SVGIG (reference sequence). CDR3 sequence reads: CASTWDSSYEQYF. Written as DNA, the CDR3 is TGTGCCTCTACCTGGGACAGCTCCTACGAGCAGTACTTC.

In its sample, this clone was seen once. The rearrangement links TRBV19 to TRBJ2-1; D remains ambiguous. The V and J ends lost 7 bases and 4 bases respectively, with 23 bases between them. The CDR3 covers 17 residues. Germline CDR1 is LNHDA and CDR2 is SQIVND (reference sequence). In nucleotides, the CDR3 is TGTGCCAGTAACCAGATTCCAATTAGGGCCGGGTACAATGAGCAGTTCTTC. Amino acids: CASNQIPIRAGYNEQFF.

This sequence joins TRBV5-5 and TRBJ1-2; perhaps TRBD1 as D (5 bases). The CDR3 extends over 15 amino acids. CDR1 and CDR2 (germline): SGHKS, YYEKEE (reference sequence). V was pared by 4 bases and J by 4 bases, with 17 bases between. CDR3 nucleotide sequence: TGTGCCAGCAGCCCCACCTTAGGCCAGGGCTATGGCTACACCTTC. This codes for CASSPTLGQGYGYTF.

V is TRBV10-3 and J is TRBJ1-5, with D maybe TRBD1 (5 bases). The germline V and J ends were trimmed by 2 bases and 4 bases, with 9 bases remaining between them. The length of the CDR3 is 14 residues. CDR1 ENHRY and CDR2 SYGVKD come from the germline V gene. The CDR3 region is CAISEGAGNQPQHF. The CDR3 DNA reads as TGTGCCATCAGTGAGGGGGCGGGGAATCAGCCCCAGCATTTT.

This sequence joins TRBV23-1 and TRBJ1-1; D is perhaps TRBD1 (6 bases). TRBV23-1 qualifies as an ORF whose function is uncertain. Trimming stripped 9 bases from V and 1 base from J, with 15 bases between. The CDR3 covers 14 residues. As DNA, the CDR3 is TGCGCCAGTTACAGGGTTTTACGGAACACTGAAGCTTTCTTT. Protein sequence: CASYRVLRNTEAFF.

The V call is TRBV6-5, the J call TRBJ2-3, with TRBD2 as a possible D gene (5 bases). CDR1 and CDR2 (germline): MNHEY, SVGAGI. CDR3 length: 15 residues. The V end was cut by 3 bases, the J end by 0 bases, with 10 bases between. In nucleotides, the CDR3 is TGTGCCAGCAGTTATGGCAGGACTAGCACAGATACGCAGTATTTT. Encoded protein: CASSYGRTSTDTQYF.

This clone has only one observation. The J gene is TRBJ1-2, the V gene TRBV7-2; perhaps TRBD1 as D (5 bases). CDR1 is SGHTA and CDR2 is FQGNSA in the germline V gene. Trimming took 5 bases from V and 2 from J, leaving 15 bases between them. This CDR3 is built from 15 residues. The CDR3: CASSLQSTANYGYTF. The DNA of the CDR3 is TGTGCCAGCAGCCTACAATCGACAGCGAACTATGGCTACACCTTC.

The chain joins TRBV6-5 to TRBJ2-7, with D uncertain. The CDR3 consists of 13 residues. CDR1 is MNHEY, CDR2 SVGAGI, per germline. The V end was cut by 4 bases, the J end by 6 bases, with 13 bases between. DNA for the CDR3: TGTGCCAGCAGTTTCCTACCACTCTCCGAGCAGTACTTC. This encodes CASSFLPLSEQYF.

This clone appeared once. The chain uses TRBV18 and TRBJ2-7, with D possibly TRBD1 on 5 matching bases. Germline V lookup: CDR1 KGHSH, CDR2 LQKENI. CDR3 length: 15 amino acids. Trimming stripped 4 bases from V and 0 bases from J, with 13 bases between. CDR3 in DNA: TGTGCCAGCTCACTGCAGGGCTTCACCTCCTACGAGCAGTACTTC. This encodes CASSLQGFTSYEQYF.

The sample holds one count of this clone. The chain couples TRBV30 to TRBJ2-1; D is undetermined. Germline CDR1 GTSNPN, CDR2 SVGIG (reference sequence). V lost 4 bases and J lost 8, with 21 bases in between. The CDR3 has 15 residues. CDR3 region: CAWMAVSIGFDEQFF. The CDR3 DNA reads TGTGCCTGGATGGCCGTGTCAATCGGGTTCGATGAGCAGTTCTTC.